One sample yielded the 31 T cell receptor beta chains listed below, sequenced in a study of early T cells in non-severe SARS-CoV-2 infection. TCRdb called the 5' RACE reads again in MiXCR, with one record for every CDR3 protein. The sample shows roughly 53,000 distinct CDR3 sequences, 10% of them seen only once. The sequenced sample consisted of whole blood. The receptors derive from an adult who was a healthcare worker with PCR-confirmed SARS-CoV-2 infection or an uninfected control (not recorded which).

The sample holds many counts of this clonotype. The chain is built from TRBV29-1 and TRBJ2-5, with a weak D call TRBD1 (6 bases). The V end lost 1 base, the J end lost 2 bases, and 8 bases lay between the germline ends. This CDR3 spans 13 amino acids. Germline V gene data show CDR1 as SQVTM and CDR2 as ANQGSEA. Written as DNA, the CDR3 is TGCAGCGTTGAAGGGACAGCTCAAGAGACCCAGTACTTC. Translation gives CSVEGTAQETQYF.

The rearrangement joins TRBV4-2 to TRBJ2-1; D possibly corresponds to TRBD1 (7 bases). This CDR3 region has 13 residues. Germline values: CDR1 LGHNA, CDR2 YNFKEQ. V was pared by 8 bases and J by 7 bases, with 15 bases between. The CDR3 is CASGDQGGNEQFF. DNA for the CDR3: TGTGCCAGCGGAGACCAGGGGGGAAATGAGCAGTTCTTC.

For this clonotype: It may be a read error: a sequence one base away is much more abundant. This rearrangement joins TRBV6-2 or TRBV6-3 to TRBJ2-7; the D gene is possibly TRBD2 (6 bases). The CDR3 sequence is 14 residues long. CDR1 is MNHEY and CDR2 is SVGEGT in the germline V gene. In nucleotides, the CDR3 is TGTACCAGCAGACGTACGGGGGTCCGCCTGGAGCAGTACTTC. Protein product: CTSRRTGVRLEQYF.

The chain employs TRBV24-1 and TRBJ2-3, with a possible D match to TRBD1 (6 bases). The V and J ends lost 4 bases and 0 bases respectively, with 10 bases between them. The germline gives CDR1 KGHDR, CDR2 SFDVKD. The CDR3 totals 15 residues. This CDR3 reads CATSEQGPSTDTQYF. Written as DNA, the CDR3 is TGTGCCACCAGTGAACAGGGCCCTAGCACAGATACGCAGTATTTT.

This clonotype was observed many times. CDR3 amino acids: CSASDGYTF. The CDR3, as DNA: TGCAGTGCAAGCGATGGCTACACCTTC. The V gene is TRBV20-1, the J gene TRBJ1-2; D uncertain. V was cut by 6 bases and J by 6 bases, with 5 bases left in between. The CDR3 contains 9 residues. Germline lookup yields CDR1 DFQATT and CDR2 SNEGSKA (reference sequence).

This clonotype occurred many times. The chain combines TRBV10-1 with TRBJ2-2, with a weak D call TRBD1 (6 bases). Germline loops: CDR1 WNHNN, CDR2 SYGVQD (reference sequence). V was pared by 4 bases and J by 6 bases, with 15 bases between. The CDR3 runs to 15 residues. CDR3 nucleotide sequence: TGCGCCAGCAGTGCAGGGGACCCGAGGTCCGGGGAGCTGTTTTTT. Amino acid sequence: CASSAGDPRSGELFF.

This clonotype was observed a few times. The gene calls are TRBV7-6 and TRBJ2-2; D unresolved. Germline assignment: CDR1 SGHVS and CDR2 FNYEAQ. V shed 5 bases and J shed 4 bases, with 11 bases lying between them. This CDR3 has 14 residues. CDR3 DNA sequence: TGTGCCAGCAGCCTGGCTTATGGCACCGGGGAGCTGTTTTTT. Translating it yields CASSLAYGTGELFF. The full variable domain, completed using reference TRBV7-6 and TRBJ2-2, is GAGVSQSPRYKVTKRGQDVALRCDPISGHVSLYWYRQALGQGPEFLTYFNYEAQQDKSGLPNDRFSAERPEGSISTLTIQRTEQRDSAMYRCASSLAYGTGELFFGEGSRLTVL.

This clonotype was seen repeatedly, ten times or more. The gene calls are TRBV24-1 and TRBJ2-1; the match to TRBD2 covers 9 bases. This CDR3 is 15 amino acids long. Germline V lookup: CDR1 KGHDR, CDR2 SFDVKD. The V gene end was trimmed by 3 bases and the J gene end by 5 bases; junction bases not matched to a gene: 4. CDR3 DNA sequence: TGTGCCACCAGTGATCTTAGACTAGCGGACAATGAGCAGTTCTTC. Its translation: CATSDLRLADNEQFF.

This clonotype was observed at least ten times. This rearrangement joins TRBV5-6 to TRBJ2-5; 8 bases are a match to TRBD1. CDR1 and CDR2 from the germline V gene are SGHDT and YYEEEE. The length of the CDR3 is 15 residues. Germline trimming cut 0 bases from V and 2 bases from J; bases unmatched to any gene: 3. The CDR3, as DNA: TGTGCCAGCAGCTTGGGGCGGGACAGGCAAGAGACCCAGTACTTC. Translating gives CASSLGRDRQETQYF. The full variable domain, its missing parts supplied by reference TRBV5-6 and TRBJ2-5, is DAGVTQSPTHLIKTRGQQVTLRCSPKSGHDTVSWYQQALGQGPQFIFQYYEEEERQRGNFPDRFSGHQFPNYSSELNVNALLLGDSALYLCASSLGRDRQETQYFGPGTRLLVL.

This clonotype was observed a few times. V is TRBV12-3 or TRBV12-4 and J is TRBJ2-7; D gene ambiguous. With 8 bases removed from V and 0 bases from J, the gap between germline ends came to 14 bases. The length of the CDR3 is 14 residues. In DNA, the CDR3 is TGTGCCAGCGGACCCTCCAGGTTCTCCTACGAGCAGTACTTC. Amino acids: CASGPSRFSYEQYF.

This clonotype was detected a few times. As DNA, the CDR3 is TGTGCCAGCAGCCAAAAAGGAGATACGCAGTATTTT. Translated: CASSQKGDTQYF. The rearrangement joins TRBV11-3 to TRBJ2-3; D not resolved. The CDR3 loop spans 12 amino acids. Germline assignment: CDR1 SGHNT and CDR2 YENEEA. V was pared by 5 bases and J by 5 bases, with 8 bases between.

This clonotype was recorded a few times. The chain employs TRBV7-3 and TRBJ2-3; the D gene is possibly TRBD1 (5 bases). CDR3 size: 16 residues. V lost 5 bases to trimming and J lost 6 bases, with 21 bases between them. CDR1 SGHTA and CDR2 FQGTGA come from the germline V gene. The CDR3 spells CASSHAPQGPLDTQYF. The CDR3 DNA reads TGTGCCAGCAGCCACGCCCCCCAGGGCCCTCTGGATACGCAGTATTTT. The full variable domain, its missing parts supplied by reference TRBV7-3 and TRBJ2-3, is GAGVSQTPSNKVTEKGKYVELRCDPISGHTALYWYRQSLGQGPEFLIYFQGTGAADDSGLPNDRFFAVRPEGSVSTLKIQRTERGDSAVYLCASSHAPQGPLDTQYFGPGTRLTVL.

This clonotype was found many times. This chain uses TRBV7-9 with TRBJ2-3; no clear D. CDR3 size: 17 residues. V gave up 0 bases and J gave up 0 bases, with 13 bases separating them. In germline, CDR1 is SEHNR, CDR2 FQNEAQ (reference sequence). The CDR3 is CASSLASWQASTDTQYF. In DNA, the CDR3 is TGTGCCAGCAGCTTAGCCTCGTGGCAGGCTAGCACAGATACGCAGTATTTT.

This clonotype was detected a few times. DNA for the CDR3: TGTGCCAGCAGCGTAGGGGGGGATACCTACGAGCAGTACTTC. Protein sequence: CASSVGGDTYEQYF. The chain couples TRBV9 to TRBJ2-7; perhaps TRBD2 as D (6 bases). The germline gives CDR1 SGDLS, CDR2 YYNGEE. The CDR3 sequence is 14 residues long. The V and J ends lost 0 bases and 2 bases respectively, with 9 bases between them.

Ten or more counts support this clonotype. V gene TRBV27 combines with J gene TRBJ2-7; 7 nucleotides align to TRBD1. J gave up 6 bases and V 5 bases, and 7 bases lay outside the gene matches. The CDR3 runs 13 residues. Germline assignment: CDR1 MNHEY and CDR2 SMNVEV (reference sequence). CDR3 residues: CASSPSTGSEQYF. The CDR3 DNA sequence: TGTGCCAGCAGTCCGTCGACAGGGAGCGAGCAGTACTTC.

The V and J genes are TRBV29-1 and TRBJ2-7; TRBD1 agrees at 7 bases. The V gene's germline CDR1 is SQVTM and CDR2 ANQGSEA. The CDR3 is made up of 12 amino acids. After removal of 4 bases from V and 4 bases from J, the junction contained 4 bases not matched to a gene. The CDR3 sequence is CSVGDSLYEQYF. As DNA, the CDR3 is TGCAGCGTTGGGGACAGCCTATACGAGCAGTACTTC.

The chain carries TRBV7-2 and TRBJ2-5; no clear D. CDR3 length: 15 residues. The germline gives CDR1 SGHTA, CDR2 FQGNSA. Trimming cost V 1 base and J 1 base, with 10 bases left between them. Here the CDR3 DNA reads TGTGCCAGCAGCTTAGGAGTTTCTGTCCAAGAGACCCAGTACTTC. Residues: CASSLGVSVQETQYF.

This clonotype was counted many times. The chain employs TRBV12-3 or TRBV12-4 and TRBJ2-1; no reliable D call. V lost 6 bases and J lost 14, with 23 bases in between. CDR3 size: 14 residues. In DNA form, the CDR3 reads TGTGCCAGCAGCCACCGCCGAGTCTCAACGCATGAGTTCTTC. Translating gives CASSHRRVSTHEFF.

The chain carries TRBV19 and TRBJ1-5, with D uncertain. Germline lookup yields CDR1 LNHDA and CDR2 SQIVND (reference sequence). The CDR3 contains 14 residues. Trimming took 5 bases from V and 6 from J, leaving 14 bases between them. DNA of the CDR3: TGTGCCAGTAGTCTCAGGTCCTCAGGTCAGCCCCAGCATTTT. Translating it yields CASSLRSSGQPQHF.

This clonotype was found many times. The rearrangement links TRBV20-1 to TRBJ1-2; tentatively, D is TRBD1 (5 bases). Germline V gene lookup returns CDR1 DFQATT and CDR2 SNEGSKA (reference sequence). The CDR3 has 12 residues. V was cut by 5 bases and J by 0 bases, with 7 bases left in between. The CDR3: CSAGAANYGYTF. As DNA, the CDR3 is TGCAGTGCTGGGGCAGCTAACTATGGCTACACCTTC.

This clonotype was recorded many times. The chain carries TRBV7-9 and TRBJ2-5; 9 positions match TRBD1. Per the germline V gene, CDR1 is SEHNR and CDR2 is FQNEAQ (reference sequence). J was trimmed by 5 bases and V by 3 bases; bases with no gene match: 7. The CDR3 is 15 amino acids. The CDR3 sequence: CASSFWTGEGETQYF. CDR3 in DNA: TGTGCCAGCAGCTTTTGGACAGGGGAAGGGGAGACCCAGTACTTC.

This clonotype was observed at least ten times. This chain links TRBV18 with TRBJ2-1; TRBD2 aligns across 7 bases. Unmatched junction bases numbered 7, after V lost 2 bases and J lost 3 bases. Germline assignment: CDR1 KGHSH and CDR2 LQKENI. The length of the CDR3 is 16 residues. Written as DNA, the CDR3 is TGTGCCAGCTCACCAAGTGCTCTAGCGGACTACAATGAGCAGTTCTTC. Translating it yields CASSPSALADYNEQFF. Together with reference TRBV18 and TRBJ2-1, the CDR3 gives the full variable domain: NAGVMQNPRHLVRRRGQEARLRCSPMKGHSHVYWYRQLPEEGLKFMVYLQKENIIDESGMPKERFSAEFPKEGPSILRIQQVVRGDSAAYFCASSPSALADYNEQFFGPGTRLTVL.

V and J are TRBV12-3 or TRBV12-4 and TRBJ1-3, with D hard to call. CDR3 length equals 14 residues. The V gene lost 3 bases and the J gene lost 0 bases, with 6 bases spanning the gap. The CDR3 loop is CASSLSSSGNTIYF. CDR3 coding DNA: TGTGCCAGCAGTTTGTCGAGCTCTGGAAACACCATATATTTT.

The table lists this clonotype with many counts. This chain connects TRBV2 to TRBJ2-5; the D is unclear. Germline loops: CDR1 SNHLY, CDR2 FYNNEI. The CDR3 has 14 amino acids. The germline V and J ends were trimmed by 4 bases and 3 bases, with 12 bases remaining between them. CDR3 amino acids: CASSVVGSEETQYF. CDR3 sequence (DNA): TGTGCCAGCAGTGTGGTGGGATCTGAAGAGACCCAGTACTTC.

This clonotype has a handful of counts. The chain uses TRBV4-2 and TRBJ2-7; D may match TRBD1 or TRBD2 (5 bases each). V gave up 0 bases and J gave up 0 bases, with 9 bases separating them. The CDR3 extends over 15 amino acids. Germline V CDR1 and CDR2: LGHNA, YNFKEQ. The CDR3 DNA is TGTGCCAGCAGCCAAGAGGGGGACGCCTCCTACGAGCAGTACTTC. It encodes CASSQEGDASYEQYF.

This clonotype has just a few counts. The rearrangement uses TRBV11-1 and TRBJ2-7; D might be TRBD1 or TRBD2, each matching 5 bases. CDR3 length equals 19 residues. Germline V gene lookup returns CDR1 SGHAT and CDR2 FQDESV (reference sequence). Trimming left V 7 bases short and J 0 bases short, with 28 bases between. The CDR3 coding sequence is TGTGCCAGCATCAACGAGAGGGGAAACGGTTGCGGATACTCCTACGAGCAGTACTTC. Translated, it gives CASINERGNGCGYSYEQYF.

At least ten counts were recorded for this clonotype. The junction departs from the called germline gene at one end, perhaps through a read error. The chain links TRBV6-4 to TRBJ2-2; 7 nucleotides match TRBD1. Germline V gives CDR1 MRHNA, CDR2 SNTAGT. The length of the CDR3 is 14 residues. CDR3 bases: TGTGCCAGCAGCGCGACAGGGAACCCCGGGGAGCTGTTTTTT. This encodes CASSATGNPGELFF.

This clonotype has a count of ten or more. The rearrangement links TRBV12-3 or TRBV12-4 to TRBJ1-1; TRBD1 agrees at 7 bases. The CDR3 contains 12 residues. V gave up 7 bases and J gave up 6 bases; unmatched junction bases: 5. The CDR3 DNA reads as TGTGCCAGCAACAGGGGAGAACCTGAAGCTTTCTTT. Residues: CASNRGEPEAFF.

The chain has TRBV5-5 and TRBJ2-2; 8 nucleotides line up with TRBD1. The V segment lost 0 bases and the J segment 6 bases; nucleotides outside the gene matches: 13. The CDR3 covers 18 residues. Germline V gene lookup returns CDR1 SGHKS and CDR2 YYEKEE (reference sequence). CDR3 nucleotide sequence: TGTGCCAGCAGCTTGGCCAGAACTGGACAGGGTCGGGCCGGGGAGCTGTTTTTT. Translation gives CASSLARTGQGRAGELFF. The whole variable domain, filled in from reference TRBV5-5 and TRBJ2-2, reads DAGVTQSPTHLIKTRGQQVTLRCSPISGHKSVSWYQQVLGQGPQFIFQYYEKEERGRGNFPDRFSARQFPNYSSELNVNALLLGDSALYLCASSLARTGQGRAGELFFGEGSRLTVL.

This clonotype was recorded many times. This chain links TRBV5-4 with TRBJ2-1; no reliable D call. Germline V gene sequence: CDR1 SGHNT, CDR2 YYREEE (reference sequence). Trimming removed 4 bases at V and 5 bases at J, with 10 bases between. The CDR3 is made up of 13 amino acids. The CDR3 reads CASSPGYNNEQFF. The CDR3 nucleotides are TGTGCCAGCAGCCCTGGATACAACAATGAGCAGTTCTTC.

This clonotype was counted ten times or more. The V and J genes are TRBV4-1 and TRBJ2-7; TRBD2 might be the D (6 bases). Germline V lookup: CDR1 MGHRA, CDR2 YSYEKL. Between the trimmed V and J ends, which lost 3 bases and 6 bases, there was a span of 12 bases. CDR3 length: 13 residues. The CDR3 nucleotides read TGCGCCAGCAGCCACGGGACTGAGGGCGAGCAGTACTTC. Its protein is CASSHGTEGEQYF.